The source of this T cell receptor beta chain is a study of shared clonotypes between healthy human individuals. The wider study: The donor pool was made up of two women and three men aged 18 to 49. CD4 naive and CD4 memory each took three plates per donor, while CD8 naive took two and CD8 memory one.

The germline V gene encodes CDR1 MNHNS and CDR2 SASEGT. The CDR3 is 14 residues long. Deletions cut 4 bases from V and 7 bases from J, with 17 bases between. Per sorted-subset replicate PCR, input was approximately 0.2 ug DNA, representing 30,000 or so T cell genomes. Per the authors' pipeline: Because ImmunoSEQ provided only junction sequences with no quality scores, the filtering differed. Method: immunoSEQ multiplex PCR; TCRdb's copy keeps in-frame clones and lacks some. V and J calls and clone size are as listed in that table; D and trimming were resolved from the DNA. The top ten hold around 1.8% of the sample, which has approximately 1.9 million clones, roughly 93% seen once. CD45RO-negative cells were positively selected for CCR7, leaving out terminally differentiated effector memory CD45RA+ cells.

This chain links TRBV6-1 with TRBJ2-7, with D unclear. The TCR comes from a man between 18 and 29 years old in good health. Some clones in this sample may be carry-over from other donors' samples. The sample was naive CD8+ T cells from PBMCs. The CDR3 DNA sequence: TGTGCCAGCAGTGCGTTTAGGTCCCCGAGAGAGCAGTACTTC. It codes for CASSAFRSPREQYF.